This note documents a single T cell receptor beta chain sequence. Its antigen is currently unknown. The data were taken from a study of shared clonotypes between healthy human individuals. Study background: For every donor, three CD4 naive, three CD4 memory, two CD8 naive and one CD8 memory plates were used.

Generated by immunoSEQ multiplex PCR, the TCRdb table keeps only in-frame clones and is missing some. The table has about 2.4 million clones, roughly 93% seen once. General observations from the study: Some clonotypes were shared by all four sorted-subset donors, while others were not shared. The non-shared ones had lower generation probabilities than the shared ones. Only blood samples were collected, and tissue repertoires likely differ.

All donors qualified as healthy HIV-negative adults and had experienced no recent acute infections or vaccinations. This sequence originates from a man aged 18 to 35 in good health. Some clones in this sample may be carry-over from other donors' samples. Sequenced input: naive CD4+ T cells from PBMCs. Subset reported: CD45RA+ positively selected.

The CDR3 DNA is TGTGCCAGTAGAACTTCAGATGAGCAGTTCTTC. As protein: CASRTSDEQFF. The genes are TRBV19 and TRBJ2-1; no clear D. The germline V gene has CDR1 LNHDA and CDR2 SQIVND (reference sequence). The V end lost 6 bases, the J end lost 8 bases, and 8 bases lay between the germline ends. The CDR3 runs to 11 residues.